The 2 T cell receptor beta chains listed next were all sequenced from one sample in a study of identifying expanded T cells in peripheral blood. Sequenced by immunoSEQ multiplex PCR; TCRdb stores in-frame clones only, minus some. The sample shows about 86,000 clones, roughly 87% of them seen only once. Sequenced material: blood. Source of these receptors: a person between 18 and 69 years old in good health.

CDR3 loop: CASSVGNPGMNTEAFF. The CDR3 region has the DNA TGTGCCAGCAGCGTGGGAAATCCGGGTATGAACACTGAAGCTTTCTTT. The chain links TRBV9 to TRBJ1-1; D not resolved. The length of the CDR3 is 16 residues. Trimming stripped 2 bases from V and 0 bases from J, with 14 bases between. Germline V CDR1 and CDR2: SGDLS, YYNGEE.

This clone has only a few counts. The gene calls are TRBV7-2 and TRBJ2-7, with 8 bases aligning to TRBD1. Per germline, CDR1 SGHTA and CDR2 FQGNSA. There are 13 residues in the CDR3. J gave up 11 bases and V 7 bases, and 13 bases lay outside the gene matches. The CDR3 region is CASIANRQGPEYF. The CDR3, as DNA: TGTGCCAGCATCGCAAATCGACAGGGGCCAGAGTACTTC. Combining the CDR3 with reference TRBV7-2 and TRBJ2-7 gives the whole variable domain GAGVSQSPSNKVTEKGKDVELRCDPISGHTALYWYRQSLGQGLEFLIYFQGNSAPDKSGLPSDRFSAERTGGSVSTLTIQRTQQEDSAVYLCASIANRQGPEYFGPGTRLTVT.